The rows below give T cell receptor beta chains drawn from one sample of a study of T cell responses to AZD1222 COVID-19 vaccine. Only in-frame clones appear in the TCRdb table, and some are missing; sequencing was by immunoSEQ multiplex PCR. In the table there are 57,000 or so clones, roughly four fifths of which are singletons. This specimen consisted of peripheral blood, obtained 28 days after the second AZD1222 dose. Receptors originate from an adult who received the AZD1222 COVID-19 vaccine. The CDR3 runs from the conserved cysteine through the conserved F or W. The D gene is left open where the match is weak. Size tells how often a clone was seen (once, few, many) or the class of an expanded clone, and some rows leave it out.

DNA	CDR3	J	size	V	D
TGTGCCATCAGGGGGACAGATTCCTACGAGCAGTACTTC	CAIRGTDSYEQYF	TRBJ2-7	.	TRBV10-3	TRBD1
TGTGCCAGCAAAAGACAGGGGATGAACACTGAAGCTTTCTTT	CASKRQGMNTEAFF	TRBJ1-1	.	TRBV7-8	TRBD1
TGTGCCAGCTCCCGACAGGGATGGGGGGAAAAACTGTTTTTT	CASSRQGWGEKLFF	TRBJ1-4	.	TRBV27	TRBD1
TGTGCCTGGCGACGGTGGGGACAGGGGGTGTCTGGGGCCAACGTCCTGACTTTC	CAWRRWGQGVSGANVLTF	TRBJ2-6	.	TRBV30	TRBD1
TGTGCCAGCAGCGTAGCTGCTAGCCGGGAGACCCAGTACTTC	CASSVAASRETQYF	TRBJ2-5	.	TRBV9	.
TGTGCCAGCAGTCTAGGGGGCTTCGGCTCGAATTCACCCCTCCACTTT	CASSLGGFGSNSPLHF	TRBJ1-6	once	TRBV27	TRBD1
TGCGCCAGCAGCCAGACGCGGGCTTCACCCCTCCACTTT	CASSQTRASPLHF	TRBJ1-6	.	TRBV4-1	.
TGTGCCAGCAGTAGGACAGGGGCGACAGATACGCAGTATTTT	CASSRTGATDTQYF	TRBJ2-3	few	TRBV25-1	TRBD1
TGCGCCAGCAGCTTCCAAACTCCGCGGGGGCCAGATACGCAGTATTTT	CASSFQTPRGPDTQYF	TRBJ2-3	once	TRBV5-1	.
TGTGCCAGCAGTCCTCCCGGGACAGGGAGGACGGAGACCCAGTACTTC	CASSPPGTGRTETQYF	TRBJ2-5	.	TRBV7-9	TRBD1
TGTGCCAGCAGTTCGGGATCTCTCGGGGGAAATTCACCCCTCCACTTT	CASSSGSLGGNSPLHF	TRBJ1-6	once	TRBV28	.
TGTGCCAGCAGCCCCCCGTCCCCCTACGAGCAGTACTTC	CASSPPSPYEQYF	TRBJ2-7	.	TRBV7-2	.
TGTGCCAGCAGCTTAATCGGCGGGAGAATCGATGAGCAGTTCTTC	CASSLIGGRIDEQFF	TRBJ2-1	.	TRBV7-3	TRBD2
TGTGCCAGCAGCTTAGACAGGAACACTGAAGCTTTCTTT	CASSLDRNTEAFF	TRBJ1-1	.	TRBV11-2	.
TGTGCCTGGAGCCAGGAGGGGGCGGAGGCACTCCACTTT	CAWSQEGAEALHF	TRBJ1-6	.	TRBV30	TRBD1
TGTGCCAGCAGCGTAGGCACAATGGAGACCCAGTACTTC	CASSVGTMETQYF	TRBJ2-5	.	TRBV7-3	.
TGTGCCAGCAGTTCCCTAAGACGGGGGAACACTGAAGCTTTCTTT	CASSSLRRGNTEAFF	TRBJ1-1	.	TRBV6-5	.
TGTGCCAGTAGTATAAGGCCCGGCAATCAGCCCCAGCATTTT	CASSIRPGNQPQHF	TRBJ1-5	.	TRBV19	.
TGTGCCAGCAGGAAACGAACTGGTGGGGGGAACACCGGGGAGCTGTTTTTT	CASRKRTGGGNTGELFF	TRBJ2-2	.	TRBV2	.
TGTGCCAGCAGATCCGGGACTGCTTACGAGCAGTACTTC	CASRSGTAYEQYF	TRBJ2-7	.	TRBV2	.
TGTGCCAGCAGCTTAAGCAATGAGCAGTTCTTC	CASSLSNEQFF	TRBJ2-1	.	TRBV11-2	.
TGTGCCAGTAGTGTCGACAGGGAGAACACTGAAGCTTTCTTT	CASSVDRENTEAFF	TRBJ1-1	.	TRBV19	TRBD1
TGCGCCAGCAGCCCCGCGACAGGGGGCGCTGGGGGGGGCTATGGCTACACCTTC	CASSPATGGAGGGYGYTF	TRBJ1-2	.	TRBV5-1	TRBD1
TGTGCCAGCTCACTAGGGACCGACATAGCCAAAAACATTCAGTACTTC	CASSLGTDIAKNIQYF	TRBJ2-4	once	TRBV18	.
TGTGCCTGGAGTTGGACTAGCGGGACAGGGAACGAGCAGTACTTC	CAWSWTSGTGNEQYF	TRBJ2-7	.	TRBV30	TRBD2
TGTGCCAGTAGAGACCGACAGAACACTGAAGCTTTCTTT	CASRDRQNTEAFF	TRBJ1-1	.	TRBV19	.